Included here is one T cell receptor beta chain sequence, with context. This record comes from a study of shared clonotypes between healthy human individuals. CDR1 is MDHEN, CDR2 SYDVKM, per germline. Trimming took off 3 bases at V and 7 bases at J, with 16 bases between the two ends. The CDR3 runs to 15 residues. Produced via immunoSEQ multiplex PCR; TCRdb's table is partial and in-frame only. This sample carries about 79,000 clones, about 61% of them seen once, and the ten largest clones take about 51%. The sequencing input was memory CD8+ T cells sorted from blood. The subset: CD45RO+ cells pooled with CCR7-negative TemRA cells. The TCR originated in a young man in good health. The rearrangement uses TRBV28 and TRBJ2-1; the D call may be TRBD1 or TRBD2 (6 bases each). For the CDR3, the DNA is TGTGCCAGCAGTTTTGTGACTAGGGGGAAGAATGAGCAGTTCTTC. Encoded protein: CASSFVTRGKNEQFF.